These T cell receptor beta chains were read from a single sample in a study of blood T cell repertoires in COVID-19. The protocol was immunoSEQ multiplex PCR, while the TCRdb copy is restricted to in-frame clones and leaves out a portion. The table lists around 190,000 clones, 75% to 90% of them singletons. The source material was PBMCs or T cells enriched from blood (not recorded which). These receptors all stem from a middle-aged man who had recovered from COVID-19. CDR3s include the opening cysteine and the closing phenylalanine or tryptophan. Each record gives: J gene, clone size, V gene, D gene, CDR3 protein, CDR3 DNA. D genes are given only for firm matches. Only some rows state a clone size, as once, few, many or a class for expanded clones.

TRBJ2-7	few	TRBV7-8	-	CASSLGQTGHEQYF	TGTGCCAGCAGCTTGGGGCAGACAGGCCACGAGCAGTACTTC
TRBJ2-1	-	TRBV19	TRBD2	CASSTRSGTRNEQFF	TGTGCCAGTAGTACCAGATCGGGGACTAGAAATGAGCAGTTCTTC
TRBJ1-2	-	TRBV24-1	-	CATSEGVFGYTF	TGTGCCACCAGTGAAGGGGTGTTCGGCTACACCTTC
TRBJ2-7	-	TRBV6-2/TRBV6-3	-	CASSSFYEQYF	TGTGCCAGCAGCTCTTTCTACGAGCAGTACTTC
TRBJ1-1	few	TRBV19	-	CASSPLSGRNTEAFF	TGTGCCAGTAGTCCCTTGTCAGGCCGTAACACTGAAGCTTTCTTT
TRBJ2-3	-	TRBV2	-	CASSGPPTGSPQRTDTQYF	TGTGCCAGCAGTGGCCCACCTACAGGGTCACCACAGCGCACAGATACGCAGTATTTT
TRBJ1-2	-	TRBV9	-	CASSVALGKGDGYTF	TGTGCCAGCAGCGTAGCCTTAGGGAAGGGGGACGGCTACACCTTC
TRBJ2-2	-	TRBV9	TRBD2	CASSDRTSANTGELFF	TGTGCCAGCAGCGACCGGACTAGCGCCAACACCGGGGAGCTGTTTTTT
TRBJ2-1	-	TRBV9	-	CASSPQRANNEQFF	TGTGCCAGCAGCCCCCAGCGGGCGAACAATGAGCAGTTCTTC
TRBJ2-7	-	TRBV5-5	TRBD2	CASSLEPSGSYEQYF	TGTGCCAGCAGCTTGGAACCTAGCGGCTCCTACGAGCAGTACTTC
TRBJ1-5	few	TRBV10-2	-	CASSVSYNSNQPQHF	TGCGCCAGCAGTGTTTCTTACAATAGCAATCAGCCCCAGCATTTT
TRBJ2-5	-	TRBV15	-	CATREGAIQETQYF	TGTGCCACCAGGGAGGGGGCGATCCAAGAGACCCAGTACTTC
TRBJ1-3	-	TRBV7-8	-	CASSFVASSGNTIYF	TGTGCCAGCAGCTTCGTGGCCAGCTCTGGAAACACCATATATTTT
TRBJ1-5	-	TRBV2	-	CASTGHPSNQPQHF	TGTGCCAGTACGGGACACCCAAGCAATCAGCCCCAGCATTTT
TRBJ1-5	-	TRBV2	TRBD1	CASSQGQGYATDQPQHF	TGTGCCAGCTCTCAGGGACAGGGGTACGCCACCGATCAGCCCCAGCATTTT
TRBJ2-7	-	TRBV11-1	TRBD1	CASSTGQTYEQYF	TGTGCCAGCAGCACGGGACAGACCTACGAGCAGTACTTC
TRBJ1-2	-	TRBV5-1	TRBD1	CASSWGQGRDGYTF	TGCGCCAGCAGTTGGGGACAGGGCAGAGATGGCTACACCTTC
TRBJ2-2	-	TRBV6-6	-	CATADKNTGELFF	TGTGCCACGGCAGACAAGAACACCGGGGAGCTGTTTTTT
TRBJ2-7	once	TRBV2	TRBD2	CASKAGASSYEQYF	TGTGCCTCCAAAGCGGGGGCGAGCTCCTACGAGCAGTACTTC
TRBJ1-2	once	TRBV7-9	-	CASSSSGRAYGYTF	TGTGCCAGCAGCTCCAGTGGGAGGGCCTATGGCTACACCTTC
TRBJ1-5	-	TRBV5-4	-	CASSFGGGNNQPQHF	TGTGCCAGCAGCTTTGGGGGGGGCAACAATCAGCCCCAGCATTTT
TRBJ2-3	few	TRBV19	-	CASSIGVADRTF	TGTGCCAGTAGTATTGGGGTAGCGGACCGAACTTTT